The 5 T cell receptor beta chains below were found in one sample sequenced in a study of blood T cell repertoires in COVID-19. Assay: immunoSEQ multiplex PCR; the TCRdb copy retains only in-frame clones and omits some. Here the sample spans about 170,000 clones, around 78% being singletons. The sequenced sample consisted of PBMCs or T cells enriched from blood (not recorded which). The origin of the receptors is a woman in her forties or fifties who had recovered from COVID-19.

The V gene is TRBV9, the J gene TRBJ1-2, with D perhaps TRBD1 (6 bases). The germline CDR1 and CDR2 sequences are SGDLS and YYNGEE. This CDR3 region has 15 residues. Trimming pared 0 bases from V and 2 bases from J, leaving 11 bases between. Here the CDR3 DNA reads TGTGCCAGCAGCGTAGTGGGGGCGGCAAACTATGGCTACACCTTC. Its protein product is CASSVVGAANYGYTF.

The rearrangement links TRBV5-1 to TRBJ1-2; tentative D call: TRBD1 (5 bases). CDR3 size: 15 residues. The V gene's germline CDR1 is SGHRS and CDR2 YFSETQ. Trimming left V 3 bases short and J 5 bases short, with 17 bases between. Here the CDR3 reads CASSWGTGEGYGYTF. CDR3 nucleotides: TGCGCCAGCAGCTGGGGAACAGGAGAAGGGTATGGCTACACCTTC.

The J gene is TRBJ2-5, the V gene TRBV14; unclear D gene. Germline CDR1 SGHDN, CDR2 FVKESK. V lost 1 base, J lost 6 bases, and 6 bases lay in between. The length of the CDR3 is 12 residues. CDR3 in DNA: TGTGCCAGCAGCCAAGTACAGAAGACCCAGTACTTC. This codes for CASSQVQKTQYF.

This chain links TRBV28 with TRBJ1-2; tentative D call: TRBD1 (6 bases). The CDR3 is 18 amino acids. Germline V CDR1 and CDR2: MDHEN, SYDVKM. Trimming stripped 8 bases from V and 3 bases from J, with 28 bases between. CDR3: CASGTGGALPLYDYGYTF. The CDR3 DNA reads TGTGCCAGCGGAACCGGGGGGGCCCTACCGCTATATGACTATGGCTACACCTTC.

This chain connects TRBV6-5 to TRBJ1-1, with 7 bases identical to TRBD1. Germline V gene lookup returns CDR1 MNHEY and CDR2 SVGAGI. Trimming cost V 2 bases and J 11 bases; bases outside gene matches: 14. This CDR3 is built from 15 residues. CDR3 in DNA: TGTGCCAGCAGTTACAACTCGGACAGGTTATTGAGGGCTTTCTTT. This gives the protein CASSYNSDRLLRAFF.